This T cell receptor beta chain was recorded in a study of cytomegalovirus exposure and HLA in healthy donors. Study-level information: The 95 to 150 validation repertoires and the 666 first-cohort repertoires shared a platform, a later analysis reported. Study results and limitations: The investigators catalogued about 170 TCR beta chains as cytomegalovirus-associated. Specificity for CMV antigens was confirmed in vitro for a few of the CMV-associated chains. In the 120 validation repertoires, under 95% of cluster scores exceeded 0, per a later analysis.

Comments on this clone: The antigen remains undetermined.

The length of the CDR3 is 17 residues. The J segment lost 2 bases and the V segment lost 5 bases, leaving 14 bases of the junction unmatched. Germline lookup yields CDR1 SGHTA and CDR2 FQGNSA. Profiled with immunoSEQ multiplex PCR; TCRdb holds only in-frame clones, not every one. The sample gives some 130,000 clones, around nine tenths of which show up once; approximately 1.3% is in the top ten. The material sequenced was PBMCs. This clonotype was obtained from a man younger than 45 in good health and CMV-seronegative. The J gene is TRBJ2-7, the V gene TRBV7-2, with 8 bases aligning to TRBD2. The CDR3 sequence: CASSTVGTSLFAYEQYF. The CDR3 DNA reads TGTGCCAGCAGCACAGTGGGGACTAGTTTGTTCGCCTACGAGCAGTACTTC.